Following are 19 T cell receptor beta chains from one sample sequenced in a study of prognosis after radiotherapy for stage I lung cancer. The TCR beta CDR3 region was amplified from genomic DNA, with two rounds of multiplex PCR being used for the amplification. For every TRBV and TRBJ gene, a specific primer was used in first-round PCR. TCRdb re-derived calls from the multiplex PCR reads in MiXCR, one entry per CDR3 protein. The table records some 10,000 distinct CDR3 sequences, 35% of them present only once. This sample comprised PBMCs, obtained before or after stereotactic body radiation therapy (not recorded which). All receptors derive from a donor over 45 with non-small cell lung cancer.

This clonotype was detected many times. A much larger clone is a single base away; this may be a read error. This sequence joins TRBV24-1 and TRBJ2-2; D is perhaps TRBD2 (5 bases). Germline V gene lookup returns CDR1 KGHDR and CDR2 SFDVKD. The CDR3 extends over 13 amino acids. CDR3 in amino acids: CATRPPNTGELSF. CDR3 DNA: TGTGCCACCCGGCCCCCCAACACCGGGGAGCTGTCTTTT.

This clonotype came up many times. This chain joins TRBV20-1 and TRBJ2-7, with TRBD2 matching 7 bases. This CDR3 contains 15 residues. With V trimmed by 0 bases and J by 0 bases, 5 bases remained unmatched. CDR1 is DFQATT, CDR2 SNEGSKA, per germline (reference sequence). The CDR3: CSARDPGGSSYEQYF. The CDR3 coding sequence is TGCAGTGCTAGAGACCCGGGAGGCTCCTCCTACGAGCAGTACTTC.

At least ten counts were recorded for this clonotype. V is TRBV6-2 or TRBV6-3 and J is TRBJ1-2, with 8 positions matching TRBD1. The V segment lost 0 bases and the J segment 2 bases; nucleotides outside the gene matches: 2. The CDR3 length is 15 residues. Germline V gene data show CDR1 as MNHEY and CDR2 as SVGEGT. CDR3 DNA sequence: TGTGCCAGCAGTTACTCCAACAGGGGGAACTATGGCTACACCTTC. Protein sequence: CASSYSNRGNYGYTF.

This clonotype was seen repeatedly, ten times or more. The chain recombines TRBV29-1 with TRBJ2-7; the D gene is possibly TRBD2 (7 bases). This CDR3 is 14 amino acids long. Germline CDR1 and CDR2: SQVTM and ANQGSEA. V lost 4 bases and J 2 bases, leaving 15 bases between the germline ends. The CDR3, as DNA: TGCAGCGTTGGACAGGAAGGGAGGGCCTACGAGCAGTACTTC. Translating it yields CSVGQEGRAYEQYF.

This clonotype was observed once. The germline gene is not matched at one end of the junction; a read error may be the cause. V gene TRBV2 combines with J gene TRBJ2-7; D unclear. Germline-derived CDR1 and CDR2 are SNHLY and FYNNEI. The CDR3 is 16 amino acids. This chain's CDR3 is CASSETVFRSPYEKYF. CDR3 nucleotides: TGTGCCAGCAGTGAAACAGTTTTCAGAAGCCCATACGAGAAGTACTTC.

This clonotype is medium-sized. This chain connects TRBV6-9 to TRBJ2-1; 9 nucleotides align to TRBD1. Germline CDR1 MNHGY, CDR2 SVAAGI. V was pared by 3 bases and J by 7 bases, with 7 bases of the junction left unmatched. The CDR3 loop spans 15 amino acids. DNA for the CDR3: TGTGCCAGCAGTTACACCGGGACAGGGAATAATGAGCAGTTCTTC. As protein: CASSYTGTGNNEQFF.

By share of the sample, this clonotype is medium-sized. The V call is TRBV9, the J call TRBJ2-3; D is perhaps TRBD1 (6 bases). Germline V gives CDR1 SGDLS, CDR2 YYNGEE. The CDR3 loop spans 18 amino acids. Trimming left V 0 bases short and J 3 bases short, with 20 bases between. The CDR3 spells CASSVAQSTGIGTDTQYF. CDR3 coding DNA: TGTGCCAGCAGCGTAGCCCAGTCTACAGGGATTGGAACAGATACGCAGTATTTT. Based on the CDR3 plus reference TRBV9 and TRBJ2-3, the full variable domain is DSGVTQTPKHLITATGQRVTLRCSPRSGDLSVYWYQQSLDQGLQFLIQYYNGEERAKGNILERFSAQQFPDLHSELNLSSLELGDSALYFCASSVAQSTGIGTDTQYFGPGTRLTVL.

A word on this clonotype: This likely came from a read error, as a far larger clone is one base away. This sequence joins TRBV6-4 and TRBJ2-7, with 7 bases matching TRBD1. The CDR3 sequence is 15 residues long. Germline V CDR1 and CDR2: MRHNA, SNTAGT. CDR3 protein: CAGSHDWTGNYEQYV. In DNA form, the CDR3 reads TGTGCCGGCAGTCACGATTGGACAGGTAACTACGAGCAGTACGTC.

This clonotype came up many times. This rearrangement joins TRBV3-1 to TRBJ2-3; D is undetermined. The germline V and J ends were trimmed by 0 bases and 5 bases, with 12 bases remaining between them. The CDR3 length is 15 residues. Germline V lookup: CDR1 LGHDT, CDR2 YNNKEL (reference sequence). CDR3 sequence reads: CASSQDSRVEDTQYF. The CDR3 DNA reads TGTGCCAGCAGCCAAGATTCCCGCGTTGAAGATACGCAGTATTTT.

This clonotype has a single count. V and J are TRBV12-3 or TRBV12-4 and TRBJ1-2; D is uncertain. Trimming left V 1 base short and J 3 bases short, with 9 bases between. This CDR3 spans 14 amino acids. CDR3 sequence: CASSLGHSDYGYTF. The CDR3 nucleotides are TGTGCCAGCAGTTTAGGACACTCTGACTATGGCTACACCTTC.

This clonotype has a count of ten or more. J is TRBJ2-3 and V is TRBV4-1, with 8 bases that match TRBD2. The ends lost 0 bases at V and 8 bases at J; junction bases unmatched: 4. Looked up from germline, CDR1 is MGHRA and CDR2 is YSYEKL. The CDR3 has 14 residues. The CDR3 is CASSQDLGRATQYF. Here the CDR3 DNA reads TGCGCCAGCAGCCAAGACCTCGGGAGGGCTACGCAGTATTTT.

This clonotype showed up many times. The chain recombines TRBV28 with TRBJ1-1; D possibly corresponds to TRBD1 (5 bases). This CDR3 spans 16 amino acids. V lost 3 bases to trimming and J lost 4 bases, with 18 bases between them. The germline V gene has CDR1 MDHEN and CDR2 SYDVKM. The CDR3 spells CASSFPGRGIATEAFF. The CDR3 DNA is TGTGCCAGCAGTTTCCCGGGGCGAGGAATCGCCACTGAAGCTTTCTTT.

By share, this clonotype ranks as medium-sized. The V call is TRBV15, the J call TRBJ1-6, with D unresolved. CDR3 length: 12 amino acids. V dropped 3 bases and J dropped 8 bases, with 5 bases sitting between them. CDR1 LNHNV and CDR2 YYDKDF come from the germline V gene (reference sequence). The chain's CDR3 is CATSSNYSPLHF. CDR3 sequence (DNA): TGTGCCACCAGCAGCAATTATTCACCCCTCCACTTT.

This rearrangement joins TRBV6-5 to TRBJ1-6, with D tentatively TRBD1 (6 bases). CDR1 MNHEY and CDR2 SVGAGI come from the germline V gene. The CDR3 is 15 residues long. V was clipped by 5 bases and J by 7 bases, with 15 bases between them. The CDR3, as DNA: TGTGCCAGCAGTGAGATCGGGACACCCAATTCACCCCTCCACTTT. The encoded protein is CASSEIGTPNSPLHF.

In regard to this clonotype: This likely traces to a read error, being one base from a far larger clone. The chain uses TRBV6-8 and TRBJ2-1; D might be TRBD1 (6 bases). The CDR3 runs 17 residues. The germline V gene has CDR1 MNHGY and CDR2 SAAAGT. V was pared by 4 bases and J by 2 bases, with 18 bases between. CDR3 amino acids: CASSFLPGTSTYNEQFF. The CDR3 DNA reads TGTGCCAGCAGTTTTCTCCCCGGGACATCGACCTACAATGAGCAGTTCTTC.

The genes are TRBV30 and TRBJ1-2; D unresolved. The germline V gene has CDR1 GTSNPN and CDR2 SVGIG (reference sequence). The CDR3 has 11 residues. Trimming stripped 3 bases from V and 7 bases from J, with 9 bases between. Here the CDR3 reads CAWSRTRGYTF. DNA of the CDR3: TGTGCCTGGAGCAGGACTCGTGGCTACACCTTC.

This clonotype was counted ten times or more. The V and J genes are TRBV7-9 and TRBJ2-3, with 8 bases lining up with TRBD2. Per the germline V gene, CDR1 is SEHNR and CDR2 is FQNEAQ (reference sequence). The CDR3 has 17 residues. V lost 1 base, J lost 2 bases, and 8 bases stayed unmatched. CDR3 nucleotides: TGTGCCAGCAGCTTAGGCGGGGGGCTTTCTACCACAGATACGCAGTATTTT. Its translation is CASSLGGGLSTTDTQYF.

V is TRBV7-2 and J is TRBJ2-7; 8 nucleotides agree with TRBD2. The CDR3 has 19 residues. Germline loops: CDR1 SGHTA, CDR2 FQGNSA. Trimming at V came to 7 bases and at J to 0 bases, leaving 20 bases not matched to a gene. For the CDR3, the DNA is TGTGCCAGCATCTCCGCCCTGGGGCCACTTAGCGGGATCTCCTACGAGCAGTACTTC. This gives the protein CASISALGPLSGISYEQYF.

This clonotype was observed many times. This chain joins TRBV20-1 and TRBJ2-7; 8 nucleotides align to TRBD1. Losses at the gene ends were 6 bases for V and 2 bases for J; bases not matched to a gene: 12. CDR1 and CDR2 from the germline V gene are DFQATT and SNEGSKA (reference sequence). The CDR3 consists of 15 residues. CDR3 in amino acids: CSARPGGQGTYEQYF. CDR3 sequence (DNA): TGCAGTGCCCGACCGGGCGGACAGGGAACCTACGAGCAGTACTTC.